These T cell receptor beta chains were read from a single sample in a study of shared clonotypes between healthy human individuals. Data came from immunoSEQ multiplex PCR; TCRdb stores just in-frame clones and leaves some out. The sample has 2 million or so clones, about 95% seen once; the top ten hold 1% to 1.3%. The sample taken for sequencing was naive CD8+ T cells sorted from blood. The receptors originated from a man in his late teens or twenties in good health. The CDR3 runs from the conserved cysteine through the conserved F or W. The D gene is left open where the match is weak.

TRBJ1-5	TRBV21-1	-	CASSTETQGRRQQPQHF
TRBJ2-7	TRBV11-1	-	CASSSLQGYEQYF
TRBJ1-1	TRBV18	TRBD1	CASSLQTGRNTEAFF
TRBJ2-5	TRBV6-1	TRBD2	CASSPPASGGETQYF
TRBJ2-3	TRBV2	TRBD2	CASRTSGGTDTQYF
TRBJ1-2	TRBV19	-	CASSIWAGITRGYTF
TRBJ2-7	TRBV10-2	-	CARADPAGHEQYF
TRBJ1-5	TRBV7-9	-	CASSLYTGGPYQPQHF
TRBJ2-1	TRBV2	-	CASRRGFAYNEQFF
TRBJ2-2	TRBV28	TRBD1	CASSLQGANTGELFF